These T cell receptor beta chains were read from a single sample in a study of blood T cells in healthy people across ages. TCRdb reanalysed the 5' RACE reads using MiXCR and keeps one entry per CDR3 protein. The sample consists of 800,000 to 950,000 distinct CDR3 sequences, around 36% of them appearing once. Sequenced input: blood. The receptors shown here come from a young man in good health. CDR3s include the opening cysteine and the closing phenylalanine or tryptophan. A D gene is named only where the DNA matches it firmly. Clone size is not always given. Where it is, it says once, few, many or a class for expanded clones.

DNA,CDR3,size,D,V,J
TGCAGCATTGGTGGCGGGGTCATACCCTACAATGAGCAGTTCTTC,CSIGGGVIPYNEQFF,NA,NA,TRBV29-1,TRBJ2-1
TGCGCCAGCAGCCAAGATGCGGGGACTAGCACAGATACGCAGTATTTT,CASSQDAGTSTDTQYF,few,NA,TRBV4-3,TRBJ2-3
TGCAGCGTTGCGGGGGCCAGGGAAGACTATGGCTACACCTTC,CSVAGAREDYGYTF,NA,NA,TRBV29-1,TRBJ1-2
TGTGCCAGCACCTATAAGGATGGGACAGATACGCAGTATTTT,CASTYKDGTDTQYF,few,NA,TRBV7-9,TRBJ2-3
TGTGCCAGCAGCCAAGATAATCGTGGGTACACCTTC,CASSQDNRGYTF,NA,NA,TRBV3-1,TRBJ1-2
TGTGCCAGCAGCTTTGATCCCGAAGGGCAAGAAGCTTTCTTT,CASSFDPEGQEAFF,few,NA,TRBV7-2,TRBJ1-1
TGTGCCATCAGTGAAACGGGGAACAGGGGTTATGGCTACACCTTC,CAISETGNRGYGYTF,few,TRBD1,TRBV10-3,TRBJ1-2
TGTGCCAGCAGCCCCGGGGGTAGCGGGGGGGCCACAGATACGCAGTATTTT,CASSPGGSGGATDTQYF,NA,TRBD2,TRBV4-2,TRBJ2-3
TGTGCCAGCATCGGGGGGGCTAGTAGCACAGATACGCAGTATTTT,CASIGGASSTDTQYF,NA,TRBD2,TRBV28,TRBJ2-3
TGTGCCATCAGTGAGTTTGAGGGGCTTGAGGACGAGCAGTACTTC,CAISEFEGLEDEQYF,many,NA,TRBV10-3,TRBJ2-7
TGTGCCAGCAGCTTAGATACAGGGACCCTCCACTTT,CASSLDTGTLHF,few,NA,TRBV7-2,TRBJ1-6
TGTGCCAGCAGCAAATGGGGGACAAACTCCTACGAGCAGTACTTC,CASSKWGTNSYEQYF,few,NA,TRBV7-8,TRBJ2-7
TGCAGCGGAGACAGGGGGACCTACAATGAGCAGTTCTTC,CSGDRGTYNEQFF,NA,TRBD1,TRBV29-1,TRBJ2-1
TGTGCCAGCAGCCAACGGACGAACCCCTATGGCTACACCTTC,CASSQRTNPYGYTF,NA,NA,TRBV14,TRBJ1-2
TGTGCCAGCAGCGGGGACAAGTCTAACTATGGCTACACCTTC,CASSGDKSNYGYTF,NA,NA,TRBV5-5,TRBJ1-2
TGCAGCGTTGAAGATCTTAACAGGGGTAATGGCTACACCTTC,CSVEDLNRGNGYTF,few,TRBD1,TRBV29-1,TRBJ1-2
TGTGCCAGCAGCATTGGGGGAGGGGCCAACGTCCTGACTTTC,CASSIGGGANVLTF,NA,NA,TRBV28,TRBJ2-6
TGTACTAGTGGTTTGCCATTCGGAGGACACGAGCAGTACTTC,CTSGLPFGGHEQYF,NA,NA,TRBV12-5,TRBJ2-7
TGTGCCAGCAGCCCAAATCCGGGACAGGGTTACGAGCAGTACTTC,CASSPNPGQGYEQYF,few,TRBD1,TRBV13,TRBJ2-7
TGCAGTGCCAGGGACAGGGCAGGTGGCTACACCTTC,CSARDRAGGYTF,once,TRBD1,TRBV20-1,TRBJ1-2
TGCGCCAGCAGCCATCGAAGTCGGACAGACACAGATACGCAGTATTTT,CASSHRSRTDTDTQYF,many,NA,TRBV4-3,TRBJ2-3
TGCAGCGTTGAAGAGGGAGTAAGCGGGGGCATCGAGGCGGATACGCAGTATTTT,CSVEEGVSGGIEADTQYF,once,TRBD2,TRBV29-1,TRBJ2-3
TGTGCCAGCAGCACCCACTTGATTGGGGCCGGGACTCCACTAGCCAAAAACATTCAGTACTTC,CASSTHLIGAGTPLAKNIQYF,many,NA,TRBV11-1,TRBJ2-4
TGCAGCGTTGAAGGGGGAGGACAGGGGGCTGAAGGCTACACCTTC,CSVEGGGQGAEGYTF,many,TRBD1,TRBV29-1,TRBJ1-2
TGCGCCAGCAGCCAATCCTTCTCCACTATGAACACTGAAGCTTTCTTT,CASSQSFSTMNTEAFF,NA,NA,TRBV4-1,TRBJ1-1
TGTGCCAGCAGCGTATCTACTGAAGCTTTCTTT,CASSVSTEAFF,many,NA,TRBV9,TRBJ1-1
TGTGCCAGCAGTGGCTTCCGGGAGGGCTATGGCTACACCTTC,CASSGFREGYGYTF,NA,NA,TRBV12-3/TRBV12-4,TRBJ1-2
TGTGCCAGCAGCCAGCGGACAGGGGCTTCCACCGGAGAGCTGTTTTTT,CASSQRTGASTGELFF,NA,TRBD1,TRBV14,TRBJ2-2
TGCGCCAGCAGTCCTATCGGGCCTTCCTACGAGCAGTACTTC,CASSPIGPSYEQYF,NA,NA,TRBV5-1,TRBJ2-7
TGTGCCAGCAGCGGAGATCGGGACTCGAGGTCTGAAGCTTTCTTT,CASSGDRDSRSEAFF,NA,NA,TRBV12-3/TRBV12-4,TRBJ1-1
TGTGCCAGCAGCTTAGGGTTACAGTCCTACAATGAGCAGTTCTTC,CASSLGLQSYNEQFF,many,NA,TRBV7-2,TRBJ2-1
TGTGCCAGCAGCGGGACTAGCGGGCCCCCCGTCGCAGATACGCAGTATTTT,CASSGTSGPPVADTQYF,NA,TRBD2,TRBV7-2,TRBJ2-3
TGCAGTGCTAGAGATACAGGGGGCACTGAAGCTTTCTTT,CSARDTGGTEAFF,NA,TRBD1,TRBV20-1,TRBJ1-1